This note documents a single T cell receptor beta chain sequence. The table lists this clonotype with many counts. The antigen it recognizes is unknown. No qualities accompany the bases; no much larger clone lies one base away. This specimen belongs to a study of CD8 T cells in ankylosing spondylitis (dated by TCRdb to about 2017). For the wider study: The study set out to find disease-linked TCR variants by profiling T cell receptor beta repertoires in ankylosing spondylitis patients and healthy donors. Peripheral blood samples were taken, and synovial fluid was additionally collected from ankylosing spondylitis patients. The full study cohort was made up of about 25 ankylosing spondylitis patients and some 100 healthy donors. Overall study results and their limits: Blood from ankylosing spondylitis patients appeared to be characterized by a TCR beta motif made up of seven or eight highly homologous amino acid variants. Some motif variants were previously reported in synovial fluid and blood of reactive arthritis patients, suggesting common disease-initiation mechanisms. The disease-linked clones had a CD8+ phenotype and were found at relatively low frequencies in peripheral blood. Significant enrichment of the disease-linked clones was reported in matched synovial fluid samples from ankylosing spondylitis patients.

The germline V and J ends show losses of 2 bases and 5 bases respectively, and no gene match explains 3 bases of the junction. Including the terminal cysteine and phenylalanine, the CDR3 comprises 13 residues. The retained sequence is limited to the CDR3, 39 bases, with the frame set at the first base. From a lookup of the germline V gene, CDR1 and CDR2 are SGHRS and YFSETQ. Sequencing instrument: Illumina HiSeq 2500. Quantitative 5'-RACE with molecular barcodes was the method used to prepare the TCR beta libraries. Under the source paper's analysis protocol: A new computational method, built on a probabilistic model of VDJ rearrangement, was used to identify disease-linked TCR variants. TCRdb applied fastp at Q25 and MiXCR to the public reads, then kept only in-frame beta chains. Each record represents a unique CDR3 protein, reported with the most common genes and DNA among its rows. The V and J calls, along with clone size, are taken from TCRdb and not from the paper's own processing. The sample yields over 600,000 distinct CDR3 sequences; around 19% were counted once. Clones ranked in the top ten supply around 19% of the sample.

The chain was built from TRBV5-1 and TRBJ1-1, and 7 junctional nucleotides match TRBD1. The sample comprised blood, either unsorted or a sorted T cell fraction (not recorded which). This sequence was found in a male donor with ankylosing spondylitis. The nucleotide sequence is TGCGCCAGCAGCTTTAGGGGGCTTACTGAAGCTTTCTTT. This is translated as CASSFRGLTEAFF.